This TCR beta chain was recorded in a study of T cells in Graves' hyperthyroidism and ophthalmopathy. On the study more broadly: Peripheral blood samples were taken at initial diagnosis, prior to any treatment.

Details on this clonotype: Its antigen is still unknown. A much larger clone lies a single base off, so this may be a read error.

Diagnoses were established using clinical symptoms, serum thyroxine and TRAb, thyroid ultrasound and orbital computed tomography. Findings and caveats of the study: Clonotypes that were expanded in thyroid above 0.001 mostly appeared in blood too. Before onset, ophthalmopathy was predicted by the model a median around 6.2 months earlier.

Amplified TCR beta CDR3 regions derived from RNA transcripts. With the HTBI primer set, the TCR CDR3 went through a first round of RT-PCR. TCRdb reprocessed the multiplex PCR reads via MiXCR and lists one record per CDR3 protein. The data show about 130,000 distinct CDR3 sequences, approximately 20% seen once. The CDR3 contains 14 residues. Germline CDR1 is DFQATT and CDR2 is SNEGSKA (reference sequence). This receptor was taken from a woman in her forties or fifties with Graves' hyperthyroidism that later progressed to Graves' ophthalmopathy. The source material was blood. The V gene is TRBV20-1, the J gene TRBJ2-7, with D tentatively TRBD1 (6 bases). The CDR3 here is CGALPTGQTYEQYF. The CDR3 nucleotides read TGCGGTGCCCTCCCGACAGGTCAAACCTACGAGCAGTACTTC.